The 2 T cell receptor beta chains reported below all come from one sample, sequenced in a study of T cell clones after liver transplantation. Measured with immunoSEQ multiplex PCR; TCRdb has only the in-frame clones, and not every one. Altogether fewer than 85,000 clones are present, less than 85% being singletons, with the ten largest covering 2.8%. Specimen: CD4+ T cells from blood, collected at the 22-month timepoint. The receptors stem from a human patient who received a liver transplant. Some T cells may be transferred from the graft donor.

This chain links TRBV27 with TRBJ2-1; D is perhaps TRBD1 (6 bases). The CDR3 has 15 amino acids. The germline gives CDR1 MNHEY, CDR2 SMNVEV (reference sequence). V was clipped by 5 bases and J by 8 bases, with 19 bases between them. CDR3 sequence: CASSPRTAVKDEQFF. The CDR3 DNA follows: TGTGCCAGCAGTCCGAGGACAGCGGTAAAGGATGAGCAGTTCTTC.

Notes on this clone: Other DNA sequences within the sample encode an identical CDR3. The J gene is TRBJ2-7, the V gene TRBV5-1; 8 bases line up with TRBD1. V shed 0 bases, J shed 4 bases, and the junction held 3 bases outside the gene matches. CDR3 length equals 14 residues. The germline CDR1 and CDR2 sequences are SGHRS and YFSETQ. Here the CDR3 reads CASSLGQGAYEQYF. The CDR3 nucleotides read TGCGCCAGCAGCTTGGGGCAGGGGGCGTACGAGCAGTACTTC. Full variable domain (outside the CDR3, taken from reference TRBV5-1 and TRBJ2-7): KAGVTQTPRYLIKTRGQQVTLSCSPISGHRSVSWYQQTPGQGLQFLFEYFSETQRNKGNFPGRFSGRQFSNSRSEMNVSTLELGDSALYLCASSLGQGAYEQYFGPGTRLTVT.